The entry that follows covers one T cell receptor (beta chain) sequence. This sample is drawn from a study of blood T cell repertoires in COVID-19. At the level of the study: The United States, Italy and Spain were the sources of the acute and convalescent COVID-19 samples. Sample material is recorded as cDNA or gDNA derived from T cells, B-cell-depleted T cells, or PBMCs.

As handled by the study authors: Quantification of nucleated cells was approximated via reference gene primer amplification. Libraries were prepared by immunoSEQ multiplex PCR; TCRdb keeps only in-frame clonotypes and omits some of them. The V and J calls and the clone size are those of that table, but D and trimming were determined from the DNA. Of 120,000 to 150,000 clones in the sample, just over 85% were seen once. This CDR3 region has 14 residues. The V segment lost 3 bases and the J segment 6 bases; nucleotides outside the gene matches: 9. Looked up from germline, CDR1 is SGHRS and CDR2 is YFSETQ.

What was sequenced was peripheral blood. The chain carries TRBV5-1 and TRBJ2-7; 7 bases fit TRBD1. The source is a woman in her sixties with acute or convalescent COVID-19. In DNA, the CDR3 is TGCGCCAGCAGCTCTCAGGGGGATTTCCTCGAGCAGTACTTC. This codes for CASSSQGDFLEQYF.